Below, 2 T cell receptor beta chains from the same sample are listed, as sequenced in a study of blood T cell repertoires in COVID-19. The method was immunoSEQ multiplex PCR; TCRdb's version includes in-frame clones alone and lacks a portion of them. The table shows fewer than 250,000 clones, with roughly 80% occurring only once. The sample consisted of peripheral blood. All receptors derive from a woman in her fifties or sixties with acute or convalescent COVID-19.

The chain combines TRBV28 with TRBJ2-2; 7 bases are shared with TRBD1. This CDR3 has 15 amino acids. From germline, CDR1 is MDHEN and CDR2 SYDVKM. Trimming cost V 10 bases and J 5 bases; bases outside gene matches: 13. This chain's CDR3 is CATLMSQGWTGELFF. CDR3 in DNA: TGTGCCACCCTGATGTCACAGGGGTGGACCGGGGAGCTGTTTTTT.

CDR3 sequence reads: CASSDREPGEAFF. The CDR3 DNA reads TGTGCCAGCAGCGACCGGGAGCCTGGTGAAGCTTTCTTT. This chain joins TRBV6-4 and TRBJ1-1; D is ambiguous. V was trimmed by 6 bases and J by 7 bases, leaving 15 bases between them. CDR1 is MRHNA, CDR2 SNTAGT, per germline. The CDR3 totals 13 residues.